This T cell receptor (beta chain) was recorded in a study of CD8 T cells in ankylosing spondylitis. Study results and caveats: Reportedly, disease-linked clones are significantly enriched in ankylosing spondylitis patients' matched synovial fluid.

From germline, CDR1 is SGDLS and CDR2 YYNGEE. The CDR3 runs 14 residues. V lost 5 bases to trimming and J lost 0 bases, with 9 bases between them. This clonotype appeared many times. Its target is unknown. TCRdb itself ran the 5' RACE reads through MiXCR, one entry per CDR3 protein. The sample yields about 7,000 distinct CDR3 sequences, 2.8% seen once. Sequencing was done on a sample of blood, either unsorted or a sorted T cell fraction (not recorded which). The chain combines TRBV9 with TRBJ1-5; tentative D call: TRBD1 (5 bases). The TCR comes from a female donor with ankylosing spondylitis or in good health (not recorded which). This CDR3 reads CASSPGGSNQPQHF. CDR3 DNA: TGTGCCAGCAGTCCGGGGGGTAGCAATCAGCCCCAGCATTTT.